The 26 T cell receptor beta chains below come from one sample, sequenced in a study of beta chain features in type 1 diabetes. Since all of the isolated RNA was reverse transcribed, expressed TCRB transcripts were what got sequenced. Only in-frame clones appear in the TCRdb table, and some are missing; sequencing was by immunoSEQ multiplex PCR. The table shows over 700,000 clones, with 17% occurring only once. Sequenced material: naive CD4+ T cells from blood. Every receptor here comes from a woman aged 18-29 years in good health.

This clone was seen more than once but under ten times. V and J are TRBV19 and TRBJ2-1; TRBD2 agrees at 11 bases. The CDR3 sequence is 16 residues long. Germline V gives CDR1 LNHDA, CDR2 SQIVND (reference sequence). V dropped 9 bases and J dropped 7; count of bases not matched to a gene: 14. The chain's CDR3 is CASTPYGTSGTNEQFF. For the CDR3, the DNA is TGTGCCAGCACTCCTTACGGGACTAGCGGAACGAATGAGCAGTTCTTC.

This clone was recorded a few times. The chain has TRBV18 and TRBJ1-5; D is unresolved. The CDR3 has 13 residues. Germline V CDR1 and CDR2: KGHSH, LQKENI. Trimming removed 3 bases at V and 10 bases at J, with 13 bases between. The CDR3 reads CASSPIEDGPQHF. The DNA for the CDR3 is TGTGCCAGCTCACCCATCGAAGACGGTCCCCAGCATTTT.

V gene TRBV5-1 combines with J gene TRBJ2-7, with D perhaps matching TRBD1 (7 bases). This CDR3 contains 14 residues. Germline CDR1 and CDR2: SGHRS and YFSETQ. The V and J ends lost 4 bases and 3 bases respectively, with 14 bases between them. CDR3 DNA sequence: TGCGCCAGCAGCCGCGGGCGGGACAGCTACGAGCAGTACTTC. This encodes CASSRGRDSYEQYF. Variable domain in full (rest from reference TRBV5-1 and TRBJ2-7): KAGVTQTPRYLIKTRGQQVTLSCSPISGHRSVSWYQQTPGQGLQFLFEYFSETQRNKGNFPGRFSGRQFSNSRSEMNVSTLELGDSALYLCASSRGRDSYEQYFGPGTRLTVT.

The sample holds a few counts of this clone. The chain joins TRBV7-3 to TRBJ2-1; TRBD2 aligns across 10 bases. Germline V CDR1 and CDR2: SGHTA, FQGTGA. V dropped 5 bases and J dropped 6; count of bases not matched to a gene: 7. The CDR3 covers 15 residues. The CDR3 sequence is CASSPGTSAFNEQFF. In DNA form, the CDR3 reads TGTGCCAGCAGCCCAGGGACTAGCGCCTTCAATGAGCAGTTCTTC.

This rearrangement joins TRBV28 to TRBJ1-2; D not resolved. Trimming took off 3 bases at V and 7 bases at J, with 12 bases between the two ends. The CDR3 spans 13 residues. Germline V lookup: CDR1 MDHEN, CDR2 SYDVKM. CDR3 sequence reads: CASSFYVGSGYTF. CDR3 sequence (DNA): TGTGCCAGCAGTTTCTACGTTGGAAGTGGCTACACCTTC.

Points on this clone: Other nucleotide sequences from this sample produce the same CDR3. The CDR3 region has the DNA TGTGCCGGGGGCGGACCAACCTCTGGGGCCAACGTCCTGACTTTC. Amino acid sequence: CAGGGPTSGANVLTF. J is TRBJ2-6 and V is TRBV11-1; D possibly corresponds to TRBD1 (6 bases). Germline values: CDR1 SGHAT, CDR2 FQDESV (reference sequence). CDR3 length equals 15 residues. V was shortened by 11 bases and J by 0 bases, with 14 bases between the two germline ends.

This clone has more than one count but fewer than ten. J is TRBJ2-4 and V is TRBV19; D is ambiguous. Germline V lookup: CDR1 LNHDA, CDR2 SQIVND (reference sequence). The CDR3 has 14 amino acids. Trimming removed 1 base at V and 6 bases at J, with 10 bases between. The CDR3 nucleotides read TGTGCCAGTAGTATAGGAATGGTCGGAAACATTCAGTACTTC. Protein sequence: CASSIGMVGNIQYF.

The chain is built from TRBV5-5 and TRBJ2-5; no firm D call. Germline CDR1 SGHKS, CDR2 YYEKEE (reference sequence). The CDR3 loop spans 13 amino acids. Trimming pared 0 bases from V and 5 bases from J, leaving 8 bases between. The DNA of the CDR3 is TGTGCCAGCAGCTTGGACCCCGAGGAGACCCAGTACTTC. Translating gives CASSLDPEETQYF.

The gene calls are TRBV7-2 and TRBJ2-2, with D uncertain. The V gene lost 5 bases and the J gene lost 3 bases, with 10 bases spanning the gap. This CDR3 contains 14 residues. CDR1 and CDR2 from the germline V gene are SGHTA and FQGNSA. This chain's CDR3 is CASSGLSHTGELFF. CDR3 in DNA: TGTGCCAGCAGCGGTCTTAGCCACACCGGGGAGCTGTTTTTT.

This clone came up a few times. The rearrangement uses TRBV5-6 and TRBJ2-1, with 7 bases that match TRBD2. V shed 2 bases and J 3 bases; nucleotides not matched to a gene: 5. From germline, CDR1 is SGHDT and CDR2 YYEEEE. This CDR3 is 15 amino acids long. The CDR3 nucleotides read TGTGCCAGCAGCTTCAGGCGGGGGTACTACAATGAGCAGTTCTTC. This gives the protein CASSFRRGYYNEQFF.

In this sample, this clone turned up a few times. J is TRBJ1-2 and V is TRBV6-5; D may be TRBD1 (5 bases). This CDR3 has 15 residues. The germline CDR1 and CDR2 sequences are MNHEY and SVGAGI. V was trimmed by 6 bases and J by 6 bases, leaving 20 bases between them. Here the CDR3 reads CASSPVLAGRHGYTF. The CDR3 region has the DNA TGTGCCAGCAGCCCCGTTTTGGCAGGGAGGCATGGCTACACCTTC.

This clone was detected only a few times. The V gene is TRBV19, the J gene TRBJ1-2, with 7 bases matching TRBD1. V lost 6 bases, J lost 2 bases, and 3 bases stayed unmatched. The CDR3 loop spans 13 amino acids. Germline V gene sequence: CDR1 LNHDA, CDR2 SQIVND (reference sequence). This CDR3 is CASSADRNYGYTF. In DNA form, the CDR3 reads TGTGCCAGTAGCGCGGACAGGAACTATGGCTACACCTTC.

CDR3 coding DNA: TGTGCCATCAGTCGAGCCTCAGTGAACACTGAAGCTTTCTTT. The encoded protein is CAISRASVNTEAFF. The chain combines TRBV10-3 with TRBJ1-1; D is ambiguous. The V end was cut by 5 bases, the J end by 0 bases, with 10 bases between. CDR1 is ENHRY, CDR2 SYGVKD, per germline. This CDR3 spans 14 amino acids.

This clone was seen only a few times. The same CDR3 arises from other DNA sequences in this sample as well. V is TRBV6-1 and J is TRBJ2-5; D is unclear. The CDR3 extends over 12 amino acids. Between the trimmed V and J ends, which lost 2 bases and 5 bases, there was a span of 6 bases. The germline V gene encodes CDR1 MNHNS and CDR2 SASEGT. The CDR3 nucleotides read TGTGCCAGCAGTGAACGATGGGAGACCCAGTACTTC. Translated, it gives CASSERWETQYF.

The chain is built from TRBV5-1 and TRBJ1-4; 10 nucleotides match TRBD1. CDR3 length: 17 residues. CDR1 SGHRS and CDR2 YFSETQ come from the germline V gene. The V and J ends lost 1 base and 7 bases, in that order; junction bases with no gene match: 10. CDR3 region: CASSLSGDRGSGEKLFF. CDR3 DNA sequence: TGCGCCAGCAGCTTGAGTGGGGACAGGGGATCGGGTGAAAAACTGTTTTTT. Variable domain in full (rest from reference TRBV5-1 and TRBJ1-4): KAGVTQTPRYLIKTRGQQVTLSCSPISGHRSVSWYQQTPGQGLQFLFEYFSETQRNKGNFPGRFSGRQFSNSRSEMNVSTLELGDSALYLCASSLSGDRGSGEKLFFGSGTQLSVL.

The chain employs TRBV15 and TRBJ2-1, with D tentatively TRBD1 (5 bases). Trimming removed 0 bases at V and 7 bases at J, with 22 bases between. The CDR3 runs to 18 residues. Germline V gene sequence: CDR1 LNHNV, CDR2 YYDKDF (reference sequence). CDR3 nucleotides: TGTGCCACCAGCAGAGATCTTTGGTGGGCAGGGCCTCAAAATGAGCAGTTCTTC. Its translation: CATSRDLWWAGPQNEQFF.

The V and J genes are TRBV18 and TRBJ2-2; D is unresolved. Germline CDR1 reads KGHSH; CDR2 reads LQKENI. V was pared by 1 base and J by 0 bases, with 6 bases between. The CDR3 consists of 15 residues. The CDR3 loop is CASSPRQANTGELFF. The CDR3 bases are TGTGCCAGCTCACCACGCCAGGCGAACACCGGGGAGCTGTTTTTT. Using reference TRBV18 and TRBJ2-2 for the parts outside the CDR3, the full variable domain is NAGVMQNPRHLVRRRGQEARLRCSPMKGHSHVYWYRQLPEEGLKFMVYLQKENIIDESGMPKERFSAEFPKEGPSILRIQQVVRGDSAAYFCASSPRQANTGELFFGEGSRLTVL.

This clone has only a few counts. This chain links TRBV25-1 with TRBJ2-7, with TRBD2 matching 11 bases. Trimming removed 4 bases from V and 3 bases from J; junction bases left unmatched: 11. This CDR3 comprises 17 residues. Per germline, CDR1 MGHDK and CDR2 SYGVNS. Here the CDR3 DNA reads TGTGCCAGCAGTGGTTCTCCGGGACTAGCGGTAAACTACGAGCAGTACTTC. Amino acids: CASSGSPGLAVNYEQYF.

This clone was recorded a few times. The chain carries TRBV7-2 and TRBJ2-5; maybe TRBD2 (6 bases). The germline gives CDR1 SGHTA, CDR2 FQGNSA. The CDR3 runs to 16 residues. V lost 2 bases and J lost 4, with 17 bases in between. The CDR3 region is CASSLLRASALETQYF. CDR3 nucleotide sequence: TGTGCCAGCAGCTTACTCAGGGCTAGCGCCCTAGAGACCCAGTACTTC.

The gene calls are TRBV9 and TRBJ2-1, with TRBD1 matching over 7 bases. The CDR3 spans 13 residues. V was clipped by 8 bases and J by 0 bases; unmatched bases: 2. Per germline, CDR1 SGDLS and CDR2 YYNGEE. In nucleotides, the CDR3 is TGTGCCAGTGCAGGGGGCTCCTACAATGAGCAGTTCTTC. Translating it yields CASAGGSYNEQFF.

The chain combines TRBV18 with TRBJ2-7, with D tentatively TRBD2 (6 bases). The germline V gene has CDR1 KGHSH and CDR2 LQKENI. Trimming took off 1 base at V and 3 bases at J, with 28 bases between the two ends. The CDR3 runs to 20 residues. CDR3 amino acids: CASSPLRTTLMVPLIYEQYF. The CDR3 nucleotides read TGTGCCAGCTCACCACTGAGGACTACACTCATGGTTCCGCTGATCTACGAGCAGTACTTC.

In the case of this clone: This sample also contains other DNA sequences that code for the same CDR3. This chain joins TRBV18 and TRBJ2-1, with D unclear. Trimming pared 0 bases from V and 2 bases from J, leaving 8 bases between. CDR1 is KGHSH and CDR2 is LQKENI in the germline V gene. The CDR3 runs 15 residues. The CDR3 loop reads CASSPPKGTYNEQFF. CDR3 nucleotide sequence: TGTGCCAGCTCACCACCGAAGGGAACCTACAATGAGCAGTTCTTC.

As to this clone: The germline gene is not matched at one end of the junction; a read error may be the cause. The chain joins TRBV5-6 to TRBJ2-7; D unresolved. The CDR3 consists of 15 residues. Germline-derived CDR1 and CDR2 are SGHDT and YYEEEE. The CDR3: CANSSQPNGPYEQYF. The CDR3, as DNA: TGTGCCAACAGCTCACAGCCTAACGGCCCCTACGAGCAGTACTTC.

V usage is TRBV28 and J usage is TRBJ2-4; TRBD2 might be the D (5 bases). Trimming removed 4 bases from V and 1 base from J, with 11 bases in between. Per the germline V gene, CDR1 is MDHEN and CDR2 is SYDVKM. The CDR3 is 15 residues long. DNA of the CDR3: TGTGCCAGCAGTTCAGAGGGCGCGGCCAAAAACATTCAGTACTTC. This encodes CASSSEGAAKNIQYF.

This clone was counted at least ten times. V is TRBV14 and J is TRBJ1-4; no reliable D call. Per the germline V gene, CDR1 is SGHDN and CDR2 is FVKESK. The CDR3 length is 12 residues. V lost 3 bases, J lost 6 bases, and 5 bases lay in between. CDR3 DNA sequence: TGTGCCAGCAGCCAGCAATATGAAAAACTGTTTTTT. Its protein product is CASSQQYEKLFF.

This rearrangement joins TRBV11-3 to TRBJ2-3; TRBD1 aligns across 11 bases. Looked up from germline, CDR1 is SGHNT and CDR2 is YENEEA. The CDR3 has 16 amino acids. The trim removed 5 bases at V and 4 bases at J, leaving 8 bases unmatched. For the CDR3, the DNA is TGTGCCAGCAGCCCAGGACAGGGGGCGGGGGCAGATACGCAGTATTTT. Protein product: CASSPGQGAGADTQYF.